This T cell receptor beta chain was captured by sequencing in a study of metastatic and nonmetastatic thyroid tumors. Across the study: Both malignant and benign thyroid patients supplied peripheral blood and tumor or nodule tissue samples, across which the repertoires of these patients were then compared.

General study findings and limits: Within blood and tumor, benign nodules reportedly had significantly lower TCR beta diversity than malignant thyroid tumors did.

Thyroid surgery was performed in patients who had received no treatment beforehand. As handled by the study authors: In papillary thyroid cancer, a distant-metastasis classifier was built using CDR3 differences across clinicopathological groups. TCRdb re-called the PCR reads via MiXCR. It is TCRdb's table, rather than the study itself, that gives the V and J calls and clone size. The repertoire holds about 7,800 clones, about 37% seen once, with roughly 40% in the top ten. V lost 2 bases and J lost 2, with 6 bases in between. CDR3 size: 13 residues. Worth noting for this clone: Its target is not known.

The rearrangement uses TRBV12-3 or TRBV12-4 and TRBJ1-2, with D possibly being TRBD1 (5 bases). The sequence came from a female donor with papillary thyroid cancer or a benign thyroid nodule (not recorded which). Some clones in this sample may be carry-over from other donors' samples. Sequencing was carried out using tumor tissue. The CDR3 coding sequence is TGTGCCAGCAGTTTAACAGGAAACTATGGCTACACCTTC. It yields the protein CASSLTGNYGYTF.